Following are 30 T cell receptor beta chains from one sample sequenced in a study of tumor-infiltrating lymphocytes in primary liver carcinoma. A primer matching the constant region was used to make TCR beta cDNA from 450 to 500 ng of total RNA. Library construction for TCR beta comprised three nested multiplex PCR rounds performed with slightly modified ARM-PCR. The study ran its first two PCR rounds for roughly 10 cycles each, using TRBV1-TRBV30 forward primers and a C-beta reverse primer. TCRdb reprocessed the multiplex PCR reads with MiXCR, giving one entry per CDR3 protein. This sample has hundreds of thousands of distinct CDR3 sequences, with approximately 65% found just once. Germline DNA was extracted too, while blood RNA derived from unsorted whole blood. Sequencing was carried out using peripheral blood. The receptors stem from a man in his forties with primary liver carcinoma and hepatitis B virus infection.

Comment on this clonotype: The junction does not match germline at one end; this may be a read error. The chain has TRBV11-2 and TRBJ2-6; TRBD2 agrees at 9 bases. CDR3 size: 16 residues. In germline, CDR1 is SGHAT, CDR2 FQNNGV. CDR3 protein: CAGSFSGSSGANVLTF. The DNA of the CDR3 is TGTGCCGGCAGCTTTAGCGGGAGTTCTGGGGCCAACGTCCTGACTTTC.

A word on this clonotype: An end of the junction differs from the germline gene, which may be a read error. This chain links TRBV12-3 or TRBV12-4 with TRBJ2-3; D may be TRBD2 (5 bases). This CDR3 is 15 amino acids long. The CDR3 nucleotides read TGTGTCAGCAGTTCTGCGAGCGGACGAACAGATACGCAGTATTTT. It is translated as CVSSSASGRTDTQYF.

This clonotype turned up a few times. A much larger clone sits a single nucleotide away, making a read error possible. The chain couples TRBV6-1 to TRBJ2-2; D not certain. The germline gives CDR1 MNHNS, CDR2 SASEGT. Trimming shortened V by 8 bases and J by 4 bases, and 8 bases separated the two germline ends. CDR3 length equals 12 residues. Written as DNA, the CDR3 is TGTGCCAGCGGACGGAGCACCGGGGAGCTGTTTTTT. This encodes CASGRSTGELFF.

This clonotype has a handful of counts. V usage is TRBV6-6 and J usage is TRBJ1-1, with D unresolved. V lost 2 bases and J lost 1, with 14 bases in between. This CDR3 contains 16 residues. CDR1 is MNHNY and CDR2 is SVGAGI in the germline V gene (reference sequence). The CDR3 coding sequence is TGTGCCAGCAGTTACGGGATAAGAGGGAGGAACACTGAAGCTTTCTTT. It specifies CASSYGIRGRNTEAFF.

This clonotype was observed at least ten times. V and J are TRBV6-2 or TRBV6-3 and TRBJ1-4; D not certain. CDR1 and CDR2 (germline): MNHEY, SVGEGT. The V end lost 6 bases, the J end lost 2 bases, and 1 base lay between the germline ends. The CDR3 spans 11 residues. This CDR3 is CASRTNEKLFF. For the CDR3, the DNA is TGTGCCAGCAGGACTAATGAAAAACTGTTTTTT.

The J gene is TRBJ2-7, the V gene TRBV5-1; 8 bases agree with TRBD1. CDR3 length: 14 amino acids. With 0 bases clipped from V and 4 bases from J, the junction kept 3 bases outside the gene matches. Germline-derived CDR1 and CDR2 are SGHRS and YFSETQ. The DNA for the CDR3 is TGCGCCAGCAGCTTGGGACAGGGGATGTACGAGCAGTACTTC. Protein sequence: CASSLGQGMYEQYF.

The gene calls are TRBV20-1 and TRBJ2-3; 12 positions match TRBD2. The CDR3 runs to 15 residues. The germline V gene has CDR1 DFQATT and CDR2 SNEGSKA (reference sequence). Losses at the gene ends were 6 bases for V and 5 bases for J; bases not matched to a gene: 9. CDR3 DNA: TGCAGTGCAACGACTAGCGGGAGTTGGGGAGATACGCAGTATTTT. Amino acid sequence: CSATTSGSWGDTQYF.

This clonotype appeared many times. The rearrangement joins TRBV29-1 to TRBJ2-7; TRBD2 aligns across 13 bases. The CDR3 sequence is 16 residues long. The germline V gene has CDR1 SQVTM and CDR2 ANQGSEA. The ends lost 2 bases at V and 7 bases at J; junction bases unmatched: 11. CDR3 sequence: CSVEPQLAGGPREQYF. The CDR3 region has the DNA TGCAGCGTTGAACCCCAACTAGCGGGAGGGCCGAGGGAGCAGTACTTC.

A remark on this clonotype: An end of the junction differs from the germline gene, which may be a read error. The CDR3 loop reads CASSFQAGRNNEQSF. The CDR3 DNA is TGCGCCAGCAGCTTCCAAGCGGGAAGGAACAATGAGCAGTCCTTC. This chain connects TRBV5-1 to TRBJ2-1; 7 bases agree with TRBD2. The CDR3 is 15 amino acids. Germline V gene sequence: CDR1 SGHRS, CDR2 YFSETQ.

Comment on this clonotype: This may come from a read error, since a much larger clone is one base off. The J gene is TRBJ1-1, the V gene TRBV6-5; D call uncertain. V was pared by 5 bases and J by 4 bases, with 20 bases between. CDR1 and CDR2 from the germline V gene are MNHEY and SVGAGI. The CDR3 sequence is 16 residues long. The CDR3, as DNA: TGTGCCAGCAGTCCCCACCTGGTAGTGAGAGGCACTGAAGCTTTCTTT. This translates into CASSPHLVVRGTEAFF.

In regard to this clonotype: A read error may account for a junction end that differs from germline. The chain couples TRBV6-6 to TRBJ2-1, with TRBD1 matching over 7 bases. The CDR3 contains 16 residues. Germline V CDR1 and CDR2: MNHNY, SVGAGI (reference sequence). CDR3 nucleotide sequence: TGTGCCAGCAGAGCATTAAGGGACAGTGGATACAATGAGCAGCTCTTC. The encoded protein is CASRALRDSGYNEQLF.

The CDR3 spells CASSLNQRGEGGELFF. The CDR3, as DNA: TGTGCCAGCAGCTTAAATCAGCGAGGAGAAGGCGGGGAGCTGTTTTTT. The chain is built from TRBV7-3 and TRBJ2-2; the D is unclear. Trimming stripped 1 base from V and 7 bases from J, with 16 bases between. The CDR3 is made up of 16 amino acids. Germline assignment: CDR1 SGHTA and CDR2 FQGTGA.

A remark on this clonotype: A clone one base away is much larger, so this may be a read error. The chain combines TRBV4-1 with TRBJ1-5; D is unresolved. In germline, CDR1 is MGHRA, CDR2 YSYEKL. The CDR3 covers 15 residues. Trimming stripped 2 bases from V and 0 bases from J, with 8 bases between. CDR3 in amino acids: CASSQSTNSNQPQHF. The CDR3 region has the DNA TGCGCCAGCAGCCAATCGACAAATAGCAATCAGCCCCAGCATTTT.

On this clonotype itself: This may be a read error: a much more frequent sequence differs by one nucleotide. This chain connects TRBV6-5 to TRBJ1-1; 10 positions agree with TRBD1. V lost 5 bases to trimming and J lost 0 bases; unmatched junction nucleotides: 9. The CDR3 has 17 amino acids. Germline V gene sequence: CDR1 MNHEY, CDR2 SVGAGI. The CDR3 DNA follows: TGTGCCAGCAGTAAGTCGACAGGGGGCCCTTTGAACACTGAAGCTTTCTTT. This sequence encodes CASSKSTGGPLNTEAFF.

This clonotype was observed a handful of times. V usage is TRBV12-3 or TRBV12-4 and J usage is TRBJ1-1; D unresolved. The germline V and J ends were trimmed by 6 bases and 4 bases, with 15 bases remaining between them. CDR3 length: 14 residues. In nucleotides, the CDR3 is TGTGCCAGCAGCTTCCAGTCGGTGCGCACTGAAGCTTTCTTT. This codes for CASSFQSVRTEAFF.

Comment on this clonotype: Here the CDR3 omits its conserved ending phenylalanine or tryptophan, so a read error is the likely source. The DNA is omitted, as the CDR3 cannot be located on it reliably, and the CDR3 follows TCRdb's listing. The chain combines TRBV6-1 with TRBJ2-2. Termini included, the CDR3 measures 14 amino acids. The germline CDR1 and CDR2 sequences are MNHNS and SASEGT. The CDR3 here is CASSEEIVPGELFL.

Concerning this clonotype itself: A much larger clonotype is one base distant, so this may be a read error. The chain links TRBV6-1 to TRBJ2-1; D is unresolved. The CDR3 covers 11 residues. Germline V gene data show CDR1 as MNHNS and CDR2 as SASEGT. As DNA, the CDR3 is TGTGCCAGCAGCCCAGACAATGAGCAGTCCTTC. It codes for CASSPDNEQSF.

This clonotype was recorded many times. The rearrangement links TRBV14 to TRBJ2-7; tentative D call: TRBD1 (5 bases). The CDR3 is made up of 13 amino acids. V gave up 3 bases and J gave up 4 bases, with 10 bases separating them. Germline-derived CDR1 and CDR2 are SGHDN and FVKESK. CDR3 bases: TGTGCCAGCAGCCAGGTCGACAGTTACGAGCAGTACTTC. Its translation is CASSQVDSYEQYF.

This chain uses TRBV4-3 with TRBJ2-5, with 11 bases matching TRBD2. The CDR3 covers 17 residues. With V trimmed by 1 base and J by 5 bases, 9 bases remained unmatched. CDR1 is LGHNA, CDR2 YSLEER, per germline. CDR3 amino acids: CASSQAASGRTSETQYF. The CDR3 region has the DNA TGCGCCAGCAGCCAAGCCGCTAGCGGGAGGACTAGTGAGACCCAGTACTTC.

A remark on this clonotype: A much larger clone sits a single nucleotide away, making a read error possible. V is TRBV12-3 or TRBV12-4 and J is TRBJ2-7; D unresolved. The CDR3 contains 11 residues. The CDR3 DNA reads TGTGCCAGCAGTTTACGCTACGAGCCGTACTTC. As protein: CASSLRYEPYF.

This clonotype was counted ten times or more. The genes are TRBV4-1 and TRBJ2-1; 8 bases map to TRBD2. This CDR3 comprises 16 residues. Germline CDR1 is MGHRA and CDR2 is YSYEKL. V shed 0 bases and J 9 bases; nucleotides not matched to a gene: 10. For the CDR3, the DNA is TGCGCCAGCAGCCAAGATGACGGGAGGGCCGGGGGTGAGCAGTTCTTC. Encoded protein: CASSQDDGRAGGEQFF.

As to this clonotype: A read error may be the cause here, since a much bigger clone is one base away. This chain joins TRBV4-2 and TRBJ2-5; D gene ambiguous. With 4 bases removed from V and 5 bases from J, the gap between germline ends came to 8 bases. This CDR3 contains 12 residues. CDR1 is LGHNA, CDR2 YNFKEQ, per germline. CDR3 sequence reads: CASSRELETQYF. The DNA for the CDR3 is TGTGCCAGCAGCCGAGAATTGGAGACCCAGTACTTC.

Comment on this clonotype: The germline gene is not matched at one end of the junction; a read error may be the cause. The V call is TRBV6-2 or TRBV6-3, the J call TRBJ2-7; D is perhaps TRBD2 (6 bases). There are 18 residues in the CDR3. CDR1 MNHEY and CDR2 SVGEGT come from the germline V gene. The CDR3 DNA reads as TGTGCCGGCAGTTACTTGATTGAGGCGGGACTGAACTCCTACGAGCAATACTTC. Amino acid sequence: CAGSYLIEAGLNSYEQYF.

For this clonotype: Its ends do not fully match the called genes, so a read error is possible. The V gene is TRBV13, the J gene TRBJ2-2; tentatively, D is TRBD2 (5 bases). Per the germline V gene, CDR1 is PRHDT and CDR2 is FYEKMQ (reference sequence). The CDR3 has 16 residues. CDR3 DNA: TGTGCCAGCAACTTAGGAGGTACTATTAACACCGGGGAGCTGTTTTTT. Protein sequence: CASNLGGTINTGELFF.

With respect to this clonotype: One end of the junction does not line up with germline, which may come from a read error. The CDR3 coding sequence is TGTGCCAGCAGGCCCGGGGACCGACTCTACGAGCGGTACTTC. Encoded protein: CASRPGDRLYERYF. The chain has TRBV12-3 or TRBV12-4 and TRBJ2-7; D might be TRBD1 or TRBD2, each matching 5 bases. The CDR3 is 14 residues long.

The genes are TRBV20-1 and TRBJ2-2; 11 nucleotides agree with TRBD2. The CDR3 has 15 amino acids. Unmatched junction bases numbered 9, after V lost 5 bases and J lost 7 bases. From germline, CDR1 is DFQATT and CDR2 SNEGSKA (reference sequence). In nucleotides, the CDR3 is TGCAGTGCTGGCACTAGCGGGAGAAGAGGCGGGGAGCTGTTTTTT. Translating gives CSAGTSGRRGGELFF.

A remark on this clonotype: With a much larger clone just one base away, this may be a read error. Given the absence of the conserved phenylalanine or tryptophan at the CDR3 end, a read error is likely. V is TRBV6-1 and J is TRBJ2-1; 7 nucleotides agree with TRBD2. This CDR3 has 17 residues. Germline-derived CDR1 and CDR2 are MNHNS and SASEGT. The V gene end was trimmed by 4 bases and the J gene end by 1 base; junction bases not matched to a gene: 10. The CDR3 loop is CASSGRGAGSSYNEQFS. The CDR3 nucleotides read TGTGCCAGCAGTGGCAGAGGAGCGGGATCGTCCTACAATGAGCAGTTCTCC.

The chain has TRBV11-3 and TRBJ2-1; 8 nucleotides align to TRBD2. The CDR3 length is 13 residues. Unmatched junction bases numbered 8, after V lost 7 bases and J lost 9 bases. The germline V gene has CDR1 SGHNT and CDR2 YENEEA. In DNA, the CDR3 is TGTGCCAGCAATCAAGCGGGGGTGAGTGAGCAGTTCTTC. Its protein product is CASNQAGVSEQFF.

As concerns this clonotype: Being one base from a much bigger clone, this may be a read error. In nucleotides, the CDR3 is TGCGCCAGCAGCCAAGATCGGGCGTGCGTCGCTCAAGAGACCCAGTACTTC. This encodes CASSQDRACVAQETQYF. V is TRBV4-3 and J is TRBJ2-5; D not resolved. CDR3 length equals 17 residues. Looked up from germline, CDR1 is LGHNA and CDR2 is YSLEER. Trimming cost V 0 bases and J 2 bases, with 16 bases left between them.

This clonotype was recorded a few times. The chain uses TRBV24-1 and TRBJ2-7; TRBD1 aligns across 7 bases. The CDR3 contains 14 residues. Losses at the gene ends were 4 bases for V and 5 bases for J; bases not matched to a gene: 7. CDR1 is KGHDR and CDR2 is SFDVKD in the germline V gene. The CDR3 is CATSEKGASDEQYF. CDR3 DNA: TGTGCCACCAGTGAGAAGGGGGCGAGCGACGAGCAGTACTTC.